This TCR beta chain was recovered during a study of blood T cell repertoires in COVID-19. Study as a whole: Acute and convalescent COVID-19 samples came from the United States, Italy and Spain. PBMCs, B-cell-depleted T cells, or T cells were the source of the cDNA or gDNA that made up the material.

Original analysis: Quantification of nucleated cells was approximated via reference gene primer amplification. Using immunoSEQ multiplex PCR, the repertoire was profiled, and TCRdb retains in-frame clones only, with some absent. Clone size and V and J calls were adopted from that table, with D and trimming inferred from the DNA. The sample consists of about 190,000 clones, around 90% of them appearing once. The V gene's germline CDR1 is GTSNPN and CDR2 SVGIG (reference sequence). The CDR3 sequence is 12 residues long. The V and J ends lost 8 bases and 2 bases respectively, with 9 bases between them. The V call is TRBV30, the J call TRBJ1-4; D remains unclear. Input material: peripheral blood. The receptor comes from a man between 45 and 60 years old with acute or convalescent COVID-19. The CDR3 is CARGGTNEKLFF. The CDR3, as DNA: TGTGCCCGTGGCGGCACTAATGAAAAACTGTTTTTT.